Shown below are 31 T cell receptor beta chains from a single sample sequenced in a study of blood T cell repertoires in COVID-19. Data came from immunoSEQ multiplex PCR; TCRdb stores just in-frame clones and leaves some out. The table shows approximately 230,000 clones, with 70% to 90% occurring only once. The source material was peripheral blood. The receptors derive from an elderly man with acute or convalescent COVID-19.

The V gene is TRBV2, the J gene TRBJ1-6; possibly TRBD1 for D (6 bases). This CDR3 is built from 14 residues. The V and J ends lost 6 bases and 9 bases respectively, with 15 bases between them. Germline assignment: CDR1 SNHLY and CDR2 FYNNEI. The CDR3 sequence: CASRVTGLASPLHF. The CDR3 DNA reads TGTGCCAGCAGAGTTACAGGGTTGGCTTCACCCCTCCACTTT.

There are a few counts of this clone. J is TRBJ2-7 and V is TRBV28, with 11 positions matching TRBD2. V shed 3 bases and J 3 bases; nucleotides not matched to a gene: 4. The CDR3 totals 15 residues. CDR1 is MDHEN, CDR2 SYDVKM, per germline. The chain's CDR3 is CASSLKGLAVYEQYF. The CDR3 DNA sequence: TGTGCCAGCAGTTTGAAGGGACTAGCGGTCTACGAGCAGTACTTC.

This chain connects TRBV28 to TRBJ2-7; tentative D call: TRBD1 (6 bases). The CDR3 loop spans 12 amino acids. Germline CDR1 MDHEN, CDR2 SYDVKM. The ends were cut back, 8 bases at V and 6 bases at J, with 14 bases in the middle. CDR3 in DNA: TGTGCCAGCGGGACACTTCTTGGCGAGCAGTACTTC. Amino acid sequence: CASGTLLGEQYF. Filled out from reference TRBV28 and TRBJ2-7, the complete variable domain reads DVKVTQSSRYLVKRTGEKVFLECVQDMDHENMFWYRQDPGLGLRLIYFSYDVKMKEKGDIPEGYSVSREKKERFSLILESASTNQTSMYLCASGTLLGEQYFGPGTRLTVT.

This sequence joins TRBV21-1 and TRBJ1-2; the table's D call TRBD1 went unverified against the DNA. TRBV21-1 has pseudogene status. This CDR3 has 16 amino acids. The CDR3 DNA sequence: TGTGCCAGCAGCAAAGAAGGCCCAGGGGTGAACTATGGCTACACCTTC. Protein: CASSKEGPGVNYGYTF.

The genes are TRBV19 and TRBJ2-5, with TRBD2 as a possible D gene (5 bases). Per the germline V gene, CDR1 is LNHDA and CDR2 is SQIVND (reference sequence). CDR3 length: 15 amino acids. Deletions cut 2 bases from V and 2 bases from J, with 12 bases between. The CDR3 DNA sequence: TGTGCCAGTAGTATATCACGGACTGGACAAGAGACCCAGTACTTC. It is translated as CASSISRTGQETQYF.

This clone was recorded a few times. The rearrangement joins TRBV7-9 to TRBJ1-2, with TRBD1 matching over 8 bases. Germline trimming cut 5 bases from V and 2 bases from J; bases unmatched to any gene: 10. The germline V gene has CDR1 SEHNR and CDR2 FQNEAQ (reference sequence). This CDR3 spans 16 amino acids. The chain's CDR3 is CASSPQGAQGNYGYTF. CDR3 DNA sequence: TGTGCCAGCAGCCCCCAGGGGGCACAAGGAAACTATGGCTACACCTTC.

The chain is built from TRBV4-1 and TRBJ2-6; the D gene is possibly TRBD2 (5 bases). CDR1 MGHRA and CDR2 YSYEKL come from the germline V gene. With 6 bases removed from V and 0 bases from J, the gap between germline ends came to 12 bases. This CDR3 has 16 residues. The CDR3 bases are TGCGCCAGCAGACTTAGAGAGGGCTCTGGGGCCAACGTCCTGACTTTC. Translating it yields CASRLREGSGANVLTF.

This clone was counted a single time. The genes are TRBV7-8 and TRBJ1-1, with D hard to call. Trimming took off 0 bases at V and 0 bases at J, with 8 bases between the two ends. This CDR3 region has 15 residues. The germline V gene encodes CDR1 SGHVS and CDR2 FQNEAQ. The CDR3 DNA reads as TGTGCCAGCAGCTTAGCGGGCAGGCTGAACACTGAAGCTTTCTTT. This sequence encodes CASSLAGRLNTEAFF.

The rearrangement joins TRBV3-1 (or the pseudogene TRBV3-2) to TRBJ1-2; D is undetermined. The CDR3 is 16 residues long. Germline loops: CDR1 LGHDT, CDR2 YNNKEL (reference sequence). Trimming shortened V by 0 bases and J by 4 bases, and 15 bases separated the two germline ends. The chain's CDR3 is CASSQDPGGVIYGYTF. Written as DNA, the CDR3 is TGTGCCAGCAGCCAAGATCCTGGAGGCGTAATCTATGGCTACACCTTC.

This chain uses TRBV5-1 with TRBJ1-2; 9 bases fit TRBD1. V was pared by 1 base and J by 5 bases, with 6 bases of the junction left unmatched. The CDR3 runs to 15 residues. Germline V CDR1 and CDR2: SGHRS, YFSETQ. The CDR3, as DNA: TGCGCCAGCAGCTTGAGACAGGGGGGATCTTATGGCTACACCTTC. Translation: CASSLRQGGSYGYTF.

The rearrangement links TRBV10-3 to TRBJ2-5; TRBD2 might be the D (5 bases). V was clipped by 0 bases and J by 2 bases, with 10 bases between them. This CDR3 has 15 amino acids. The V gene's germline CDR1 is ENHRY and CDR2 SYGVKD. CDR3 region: CAISESIATQETQYF. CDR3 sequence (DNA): TGTGCCATCAGTGAGTCGATAGCGACACAAGAGACCCAGTACTTC.

Here the CDR3 DNA reads TGTGCCAGTAGTATGGTGGGACAGGGGACTCAGCCCCAGCATTTT. Encoded protein: CASSMVGQGTQPQHF. V gene TRBV19 combines with J gene TRBJ1-5; 10 bases fit TRBD1. The CDR3 loop spans 15 amino acids. The V gene's germline CDR1 is LNHDA and CDR2 SQIVND (reference sequence). V lost 3 bases to trimming and J lost 6 bases; unmatched junction nucleotides: 5.

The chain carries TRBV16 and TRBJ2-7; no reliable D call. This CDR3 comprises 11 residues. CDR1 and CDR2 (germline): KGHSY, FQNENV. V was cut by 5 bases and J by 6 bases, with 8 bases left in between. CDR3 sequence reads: CASSSEAEQYF. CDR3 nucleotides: TGTGCCAGCAGCTCAGAGGCCGAGCAGTACTTC. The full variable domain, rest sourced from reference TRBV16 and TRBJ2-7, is GEEVAQTPKHLVRGEGQKAKLYCAPIKGHSYVFWYQQVLKNEFKFLISFQNENVFDETGMPKERFSAKCLPNSPCSLEIQATKLEDSAVYFCASSSEAEQYFGPGTRLTVT.

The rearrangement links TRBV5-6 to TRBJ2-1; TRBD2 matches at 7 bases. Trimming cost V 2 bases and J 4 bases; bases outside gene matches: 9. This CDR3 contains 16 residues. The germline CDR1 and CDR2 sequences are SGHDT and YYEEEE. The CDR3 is CASSFSKSGTYNEQFF. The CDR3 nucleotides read TGTGCCAGCAGCTTCAGTAAGAGCGGGACTTACAATGAGCAGTTCTTC.

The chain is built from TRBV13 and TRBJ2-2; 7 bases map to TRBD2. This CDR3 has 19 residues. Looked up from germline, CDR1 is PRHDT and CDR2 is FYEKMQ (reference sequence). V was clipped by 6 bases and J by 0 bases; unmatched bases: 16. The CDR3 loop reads CASSLAPWERGTNTGELFF. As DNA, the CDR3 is TGTGCCAGCAGTCTCGCCCCGTGGGAGCGGGGAACGAACACCGGGGAGCTGTTTTTT. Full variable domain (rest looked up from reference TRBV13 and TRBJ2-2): AAGVIQSPRHLIKEKRETATLKCYPIPRHDTVYWYQQGPGQDPQFLISFYEKMQSDKGSIPDRFSAQQFSDYHSELNMSSLELGDSALYFCASSLAPWERGTNTGELFFGEGSRLTVL.

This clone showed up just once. CDR3 DNA: TGTGCCAGCAGTTTCCCAATTCGCAGGGATAATGAGCAGTTCTTC. This translates into CASSFPIRRDNEQFF. The chain carries TRBV28 and TRBJ2-1; maybe TRBD1 (5 bases). This CDR3 has 15 residues. Trimming removed 3 bases at V and 7 bases at J, with 16 bases between. Germline V lookup: CDR1 MDHEN, CDR2 SYDVKM. Drawing the rest from reference TRBV28 and TRBJ2-1, the complete variable domain is DVKVTQSSRYLVKRTGEKVFLECVQDMDHENMFWYRQDPGLGLRLIYFSYDVKMKEKGDIPEGYSVSREKKERFSLILESASTNQTSMYLCASSFPIRRDNEQFFGPGTRLTVL.

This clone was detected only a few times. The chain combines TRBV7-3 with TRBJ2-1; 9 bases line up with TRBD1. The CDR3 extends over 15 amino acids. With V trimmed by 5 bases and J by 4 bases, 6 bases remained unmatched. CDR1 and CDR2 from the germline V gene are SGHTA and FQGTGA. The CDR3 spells CASSLDRGGYNEQFF. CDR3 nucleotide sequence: TGTGCCAGCAGCCTCGACAGGGGGGGATACAATGAGCAGTTCTTC.

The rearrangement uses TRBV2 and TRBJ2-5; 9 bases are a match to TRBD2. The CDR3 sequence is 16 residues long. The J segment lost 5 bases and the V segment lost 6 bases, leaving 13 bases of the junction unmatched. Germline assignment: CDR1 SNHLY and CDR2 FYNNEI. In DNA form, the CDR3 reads TGTGCCAGCAGGCCCCAACCGGGACTAGCTCTGGAGACCCAGTACTTC. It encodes CASRPQPGLALETQYF.

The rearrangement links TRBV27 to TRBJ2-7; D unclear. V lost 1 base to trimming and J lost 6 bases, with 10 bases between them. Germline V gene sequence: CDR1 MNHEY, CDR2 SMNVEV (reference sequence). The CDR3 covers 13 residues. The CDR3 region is CASSLWATGEQYF. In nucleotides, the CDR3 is TGTGCCAGCAGTTTATGGGCCACTGGCGAGCAGTACTTC.

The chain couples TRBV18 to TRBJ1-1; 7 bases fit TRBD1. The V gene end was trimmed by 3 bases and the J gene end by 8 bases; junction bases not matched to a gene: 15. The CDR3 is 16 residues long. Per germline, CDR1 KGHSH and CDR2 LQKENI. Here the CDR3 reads CASSPSQGTPRVEAFF. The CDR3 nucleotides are TGTGCCAGCTCACCTTCACAGGGGACCCCTCGGGTAGAAGCTTTCTTT.

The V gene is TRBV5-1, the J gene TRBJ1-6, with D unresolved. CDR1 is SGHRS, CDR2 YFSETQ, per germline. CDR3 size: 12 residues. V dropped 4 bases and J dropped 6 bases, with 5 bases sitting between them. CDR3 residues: CASSVLNSPLHF. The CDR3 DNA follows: TGCGCCAGCAGCGTTCTTAATTCACCCCTCCACTTT.

The CDR3 DNA sequence: TGTGCCAGCAGTGAGCTGGGACTAGCGGGATACAATGAGCAGTTCTTC. Its protein product is CASSELGLAGYNEQFF. The J gene is TRBJ2-1, the V gene TRBV6-4, with 13 bases fitting TRBD2. Looked up from germline, CDR1 is MRHNA and CDR2 is SNTAGT. The CDR3 runs 16 residues. Trimming at V came to 3 bases and at J to 4 bases, leaving 3 bases not matched to a gene.

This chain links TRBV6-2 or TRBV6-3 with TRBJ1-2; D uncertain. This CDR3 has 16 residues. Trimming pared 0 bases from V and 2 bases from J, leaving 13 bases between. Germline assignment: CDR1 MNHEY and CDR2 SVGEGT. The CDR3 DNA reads TGTGCCAGCAGTTACTCACCGGCCCCGGGGAACTATGGCTACACCTTC. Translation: CASSYSPAPGNYGYTF.

The CDR3 is CASSQVSTGGISGANVLTF. Here the CDR3 DNA reads TGCGCCAGCAGCCAAGTGTCAACAGGGGGCATCTCTGGGGCCAACGTCCTGACTTTC. The rearrangement links TRBV4-3 to TRBJ2-6; TRBD1 matches 9 bases. The CDR3 consists of 19 residues. With 1 base clipped from V and 0 bases from J, the junction kept 7 bases outside the gene matches. Germline-derived CDR1 and CDR2 are LGHNA and YSLEER.

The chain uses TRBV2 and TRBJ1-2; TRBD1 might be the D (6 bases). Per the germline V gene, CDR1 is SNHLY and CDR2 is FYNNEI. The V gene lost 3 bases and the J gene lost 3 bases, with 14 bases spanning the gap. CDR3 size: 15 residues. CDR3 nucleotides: TGTGCCAGCAGTGAGGGCCTGCCAGGGGACTATGGCTACACCTTC. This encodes CASSEGLPGDYGYTF.

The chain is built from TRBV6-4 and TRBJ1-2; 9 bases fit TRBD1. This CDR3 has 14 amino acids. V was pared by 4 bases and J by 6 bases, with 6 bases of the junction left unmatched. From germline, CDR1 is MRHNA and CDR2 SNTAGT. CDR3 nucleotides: TGTGCCAGCAGTGCCTCCGGGACAGGGAATGGCTACACCTTC. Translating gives CASSASGTGNGYTF.

The CDR3 loop is CASSYPTGSLSNEQFF. The CDR3 DNA sequence: TGTGCCAGCAGTTACCCGACAGGGTCTTTATCCAATGAGCAGTTCTTC. J is TRBJ2-1 and V is TRBV6-2 or TRBV6-3; 7 bases match TRBD1. Per germline, CDR1 MNHEY and CDR2 SVGEGT. The V gene end was trimmed by 2 bases and the J gene end by 6 bases; junction bases not matched to a gene: 10. The CDR3 spans 16 residues.

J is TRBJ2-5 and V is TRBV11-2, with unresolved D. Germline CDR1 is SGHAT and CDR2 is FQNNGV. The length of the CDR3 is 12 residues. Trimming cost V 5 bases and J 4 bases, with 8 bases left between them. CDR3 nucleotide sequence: TGTGCCAGCAGCCCCGTCTCAGAGACCCAGTACTTC. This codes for CASSPVSETQYF.

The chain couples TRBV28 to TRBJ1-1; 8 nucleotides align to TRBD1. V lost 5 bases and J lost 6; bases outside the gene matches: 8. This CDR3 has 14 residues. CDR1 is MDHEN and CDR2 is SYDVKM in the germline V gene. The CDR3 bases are TGTGCCAGCAGTACCCGGACAGGGAGAGCTGAAGCTTTCTTT. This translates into CASSTRTGRAEAFF.

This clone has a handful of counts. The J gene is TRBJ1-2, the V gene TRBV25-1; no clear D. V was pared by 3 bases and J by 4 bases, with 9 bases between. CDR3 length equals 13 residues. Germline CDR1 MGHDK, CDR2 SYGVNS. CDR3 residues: CASSEASGYGYTF. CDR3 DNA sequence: TGTGCCAGCAGTGAGGCAAGCGGCTATGGCTACACCTTC.

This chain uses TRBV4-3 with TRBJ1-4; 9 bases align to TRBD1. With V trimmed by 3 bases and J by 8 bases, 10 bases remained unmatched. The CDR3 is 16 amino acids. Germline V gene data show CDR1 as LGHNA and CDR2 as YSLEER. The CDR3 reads CASSHFGGTGREKLFF. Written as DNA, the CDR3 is TGCGCCAGCAGCCACTTTGGGGGGACAGGGAGGGAAAAACTGTTTTTT.